This T cell receptor (beta chain) was captured by sequencing in a study of cytomegalovirus exposure and HLA in healthy donors. In the study overall: A later analysis reported the same platform for the roughly 120 validation repertoires and the approximately 670 first-cohort repertoires. Study-wide findings and caveats: Most TCR sequences were rare, but some public TCRs occurred in many donors. In vitro work confirmed that three CMV-associated chains recognize CMV antigens. Later, an analysis found that TCR clusters from the first cohort tended to co-occur in the roughly 120 validation repertoires.

Regarding this clone: What it binds is unknown.

Produced via immunoSEQ multiplex PCR; TCRdb's table is partial and in-frame only. The table records roughly 180,000 clones, approximately 89% of them present only once. Sequencing was done on a sample of PBMCs. This receptor was taken from a man aged 25-45 years in good health and CMV-seropositive.

The CDR3 DNA is TGTGCCAGCAGCTTAGGAGGTACCCAAGAGACCCAGTACTTC. Protein: CASSLGGTQETQYF. V and J are TRBV7-3 and TRBJ2-5; D is perhaps TRBD2 (5 bases). The CDR3 spans 14 residues. Trimming removed 2 bases at V and 1 base at J, with 8 bases between. Per germline, CDR1 SGHTA and CDR2 FQGTGA.